The T cell receptor (beta chain) under discussion was sequenced for a study of hypomethylating agent response in myelodysplastic syndrome. For the study at large: Response meant complete response or hematologic improvement; all other patients were non-responders.

Survey resolution used two replicates of about 200 ng, totaling approximately 400 ng DNA. Only in-frame clones appear in the TCRdb table, and some are missing; sequencing was by immunoSEQ multiplex PCR. The sample lists roughly 4,500 clones; 81% were seen once. The CDR3 is 16 residues long. The germline gives CDR1 MDHEN, CDR2 SYDVKM. V was clipped by 7 bases and J by 1 base; unmatched bases: 9. This clonotype was obtained from a human donor with myelodysplastic syndrome. The source material was bone marrow, sampled before or after starting hypomethylating agent treatment for myelodysplastic syndrome (not recorded which). This chain links TRBV28 with TRBJ2-3; 9 positions match TRBD2. The CDR3 region has the DNA TGTGCCAGCAAACTAGCGGGCGAGGAAGGCACAGATACGCAGTATTTT. Protein: CASKLAGEEGTDTQYF. The full variable domain, in which reference TRBV28 and TRBJ2-3 provide the parts outside the CDR3, is DVKVTQSSRYLVKRTGEKVFLECVQDMDHENMFWYRQDPGLGLRLIYFSYDVKMKEKGDIPEGYSVSREKKERFSLILESASTNQTSMYLCASKLAGEEGTDTQYFGPGTRLTVL.